This section outlines one T cell receptor (beta chain) sequence together with its context. The entry originates in a study of blood T cell repertoires in COVID-19. V lost 5 bases and J lost 0; bases outside the gene matches: 5. The length of the CDR3 is 17 residues. CDR1 is SNHLY and CDR2 is FYNNEI in the germline V gene. Measured with immunoSEQ multiplex PCR; TCRdb has only the in-frame clones, and not every one. The table includes about 150,000 clones, 85% to 90% detected once. The V gene is TRBV2, the J gene TRBJ1-6; 9 bases map to TRBD1. Sequencing was performed on peripheral blood. The receptor's source is a man in his fifties or sixties with active or convalescent COVID-19. CDR3 loop: CASSSGTGYSYNSPLHF. The CDR3 DNA reads as TGTGCCAGCAGTTCCGGGACAGGGTACTCCTATAATTCACCCCTCCACTTT.